The clone carrying this TCR beta chain was seen more than once but under ten times. Its cognate antigen is unknown. CDR3 size: 16 residues. CDR1 and CDR2 (germline): MNHEY, SMNVEV (reference sequence). V gave up 5 bases and J gave up 0 bases, with 14 bases separating them. The sample is drawn from a study of T cells in Graves' hyperthyroidism and ophthalmopathy. The wider study: Pretreatment peripheral blood was obtained at initial diagnosis. Notes on the study in general: Appearing also in blood were most of the thyroid clonotypes expanded above 0.001. Model-based prediction identified ophthalmopathy a median 6.5 months prior to its onset.

Researchers amplified the TCR beta CDR3 regions from RNA transcripts. HTBI primers were employed in a first-round RT-PCR of the TCR CDR3. Each CDR3 protein is one row after TCRdb ran MiXCR on the multiplex PCR reads. This sample has 300,000 to 500,000 distinct CDR3 sequences, with under 15% found just once. Hyperthyroidism, newly diagnosed and lasting under 2 months, affected patients aged 18 to 65. This receptor was obtained from a woman in her thirties with Graves' hyperthyroidism. Sequencing was done on a sample of blood. The V call is TRBV27, the J call TRBJ1-5, with a tentative D call TRBD1 (5 bases). This CDR3 is CASSPATEYSNQPQHF. DNA of the CDR3: TGTGCCAGCAGTCCCGCGACAGAATATAGCAATCAGCCCCAGCATTTT.